The next 21 T cell receptor beta chains were all read from a single sample in a study of T-cell memory formation after mild COVID-19. From the 5' RACE reads, TCRdb called clonotypes with MiXCR, one entry per CDR3 protein. The sample consists of hundreds of thousands of distinct CDR3 sequences, 20% to 30% of them appearing once. The specimen was PBMCs or a T cell subset sorted from them (not recorded which). These receptor sequences come from an adult woman who had mild COVID-19 (a few samples of this study predate the infection). Cell type and time point are not known.

This chain joins TRBV7-8 and TRBJ2-3; 7 positions match TRBD2. Trimming removed 0 bases from V and 3 bases from J; junction bases left unmatched: 9. The CDR3 sequence is 17 residues long. Germline V gene lookup returns CDR1 SGHVS and CDR2 FQNEAQ. For the CDR3, the DNA is TGTGCCAGCAGCTTAGCCGGGCAGGGACTAAGGACAGATACGCAGTATTTT. This translates into CASSLAGQGLRTDTQYF.

This clonotype was counted between two and nine times. V gene TRBV30 combines with J gene TRBJ2-2; TRBD1 is a possible D gene (5 bases). Trimming left V 3 bases short and J 4 bases short, with 18 bases between. The CDR3 has 16 residues. CDR1 is GTSNPN and CDR2 is SVGIG in the germline V gene (reference sequence). CDR3 DNA sequence: TGTGCCTGGAGATTTCAGGGTATCGTCGTCACCGGGGAGCTGTTTTTT. It yields the protein CAWRFQGIVVTGELFF.

This chain joins TRBV11-2 and TRBJ2-1; the D is unclear. The CDR3 length is 14 residues. V gave up 3 bases and J gave up 5 bases, with 11 bases separating them. Per the germline V gene, CDR1 is SGHAT and CDR2 is FQNNGV. The CDR3 loop reads CASSFELTHNEQFF. The CDR3 region has the DNA TGTGCCAGCAGCTTCGAACTGACCCACAATGAGCAGTTCTTC.

The CDR3 nucleotides are TGTGCCAGCAGTTCCACCCGGGCTCCATCCTACGAGCAGTACTTC. This gives the protein CASSSTRAPSYEQYF. This chain uses TRBV12-3 or TRBV12-4 with TRBJ2-7; D gene uncertain. The CDR3 sequence is 15 residues long. Trimming shortened V by 4 bases and J by 1 base, and 14 bases separated the two germline ends.

This clonotype occurred a few times. The CDR3 nucleotides are TGTGCCAGCAGCGTTCAGGGATTGGGGGGTGAAAAACTGTTTTTT. Protein sequence: CASSVQGLGGEKLFF. This chain joins TRBV12-3 or TRBV12-4 and TRBJ1-4, with D possibly being TRBD1 (5 bases). This CDR3 is 15 amino acids long. V lost 6 bases and J lost 7, with 18 bases in between.

This chain joins TRBV20-1 and TRBJ2-4; TRBD2 is a possible D gene (6 bases). Germline loops: CDR1 DFQATT, CDR2 SNEGSKA (reference sequence). V was clipped by 3 bases and J by 5 bases, with 11 bases between them. CDR3 length: 13 amino acids. DNA of the CDR3: TGCAGTGCTAGGAGGGGACTTGAAAACATTCAGTACTTC. This encodes CSARRGLENIQYF.

The chain recombines TRBV15 with TRBJ2-1; 7 bases are a match to TRBD2. The CDR3 has 17 amino acids. V gave up 0 bases and J gave up 6 bases; unmatched junction bases: 11. Germline V gene data show CDR1 as LNHNV and CDR2 as YYDKDF (reference sequence). The CDR3 nucleotides read TGTGCCACCAGCAGAGAAATAGGTAGGACTAGTAGCAATGAGCAGTTCTTC. Residues: CATSREIGRTSSNEQFF.

The chain couples TRBV12-3 or TRBV12-4 to TRBJ1-5, with 8 nucleotides matching TRBD1. V was pared by 5 bases and J by 5 bases, with 8 bases of the junction left unmatched. The CDR3 length is 15 residues. The DNA of the CDR3 is TGTGCCAGCAGTCGACAGGCGACAGGGGATCAGCCCCAGCATTTT. It codes for CASSRQATGDQPQHF.

The CDR3 coding sequence is TGTGCCAGCAGCTTACAGGGGATGGGGACAGATACGCAGTATTTT. It is translated as CASSLQGMGTDTQYF. J is TRBJ2-3 and V is TRBV7-2; tentative D call: TRBD1 (6 bases). Per the germline V gene, CDR1 is SGHTA and CDR2 is FQGNSA. The V and J ends lost 2 bases and 3 bases respectively, with 12 bases between them. This CDR3 is 15 amino acids long.

This chain joins TRBV15 and TRBJ2-7, with 11 bases lining up with TRBD2. J gave up 3 bases and V 0 bases, and 10 bases lay outside the gene matches. The CDR3 consists of 18 residues. The germline V gene encodes CDR1 LNHNV and CDR2 YYDKDF (reference sequence). The CDR3 loop reads CATSRDLELAGEYYEQYF. DNA of the CDR3: TGTGCCACCAGCAGAGATCTGGAACTAGCGGGAGAATACTACGAGCAGTACTTC.

V usage is TRBV3-1 and J usage is TRBJ2-1; possible D gene TRBD1, 6 bases. Germline V gene sequence: CDR1 LGHDT, CDR2 YNNKEL (reference sequence). The CDR3 has 20 amino acids. The V end lost 1 base, the J end lost 5 bases, and 27 bases lay between the germline ends. In nucleotides, the CDR3 is TGTGCCAGCAGCCAAGTTTTTGGGCTAGACAGGCAGGGGATTGACAATGAGCAGTTCTTC. It encodes CASSQVFGLDRQGIDNEQFF.

The chain combines TRBV29-1 with TRBJ2-2; perhaps TRBD1 as D (6 bases). This CDR3 has 13 amino acids. V was trimmed by 4 bases and J by 0 bases, leaving 6 bases between them. Germline V gene lookup returns CDR1 SQVTM and CDR2 ANQGSEA. The CDR3 loop is CSVGTANTGELFF. Here the CDR3 DNA reads TGCAGCGTTGGGACAGCGAACACCGGGGAGCTGTTTTTT.

This clonotype was recorded once. The chain has TRBV5-1 and TRBJ1-2, with TRBD1 matching over 9 bases. Trimming cost V 0 bases and J 4 bases; bases outside gene matches: 4. CDR3 length: 15 amino acids. Germline-derived CDR1 and CDR2 are SGHRS and YFSETQ. The CDR3 nucleotides read TGCGCCAGCAGCTTGGAGGGACAGGGAAGCTATGGCTACACCTTC. Translating gives CASSLEGQGSYGYTF.

Ten or more counts support this clonotype. The J gene is TRBJ2-1, the V gene TRBV2; unclear D gene. The V end was cut by 6 bases, the J end by 0 bases, with 6 bases between. Germline V gene lookup returns CDR1 SNHLY and CDR2 FYNNEI. The CDR3 runs 13 residues. The CDR3 nucleotides are TGTGCCAGCAGGGATAGCTCCTACAATGAGCAGTTCTTC. As protein: CASRDSSYNEQFF.

The chain carries TRBV9 and TRBJ1-4; 7 nucleotides agree with TRBD1. V dropped 3 bases and J dropped 12; count of bases not matched to a gene: 5. This CDR3 has 12 residues. Germline CDR1 SGDLS, CDR2 YYNGEE. CDR3 nucleotide sequence: TGTGCCAGCAGCGAAACAGGGGAAGAACTGTTTTTT. Its translation is CASSETGEELFF.

This clonotype has just a few counts. The rearrangement uses TRBV7-2 and TRBJ2-7; D possibly uses TRBD1 or TRBD2 (6 bases each). CDR1 SGHTA and CDR2 FQGNSA come from the germline V gene. This CDR3 spans 13 amino acids. Trimming took 4 bases from V and 11 from J, leaving 18 bases between them. CDR3: CASSSRQAGLEYF. Written as DNA, the CDR3 is TGTGCCAGCAGCTCTCGACAGGCGGGGTTGGAGTACTTC.

Only a few counts were recorded for this clonotype. The chain has TRBV5-1 and TRBJ2-4; tentative D call: TRBD2 (6 bases). Germline values: CDR1 SGHRS, CDR2 YFSETQ. V dropped 0 bases and J dropped 3 bases, with 25 bases sitting between them. This CDR3 is 20 amino acids long. In nucleotides, the CDR3 is TGCGCCAGCAGCTTGGACCCACCGGGACTCCTTTTCCTGGACAAAAACATTCAGTACTTC. Protein product: CASSLDPPGLLFLDKNIQYF. The full variable domain, rest sourced from reference TRBV5-1 and TRBJ2-4, is KAGVTQTPRYLIKTRGQQVTLSCSPISGHRSVSWYQQTPGQGLQFLFEYFSETQRNKGNFPGRFSGRQFSNSRSEMNVSTLELGDSALYLCASSLDPPGLLFLDKNIQYFGAGTRLSVL.

The CDR3 bases are TGTGCCAGCAGCCCGTTACAGGGCTACTCTAATGAAAAACTGTTTTTT. As protein: CASSPLQGYSNEKLFF. This sequence joins TRBV27 and TRBJ1-4; TRBD1 is a possible D gene (6 bases). CDR1 and CDR2 (germline): MNHEY, SMNVEV (reference sequence). The CDR3 has 16 residues. The V end was cut by 6 bases, the J end by 3 bases, with 17 bases between.

For this clonotype: An end of the junction differs from the germline gene, which may be a read error. This chain connects TRBV29-1 to TRBJ2-5; the D is unclear. The germline gives CDR1 SQVTM, CDR2 ANQGSEA. This CDR3 is built from 10 residues. The CDR3 is CSVVLGSRHF. CDR3 bases: TGCAGCGTTGTATTGGGATCGAGGCACTTC.

The chain joins TRBV2 to TRBJ2-1; TRBD2 matches 8 bases. This CDR3 is built from 15 residues. Trimming at V came to 8 bases and at J to 4 bases, leaving 10 bases not matched to a gene. Germline V lookup: CDR1 SNHLY, CDR2 FYNNEI. The CDR3 loop is CASEQSTSGYNEQFF. The CDR3 bases are TGTGCCAGCGAACAGTCCACTAGCGGTTACAATGAGCAGTTCTTC.

The chain is built from TRBV6-5 and TRBJ1-3; D unclear. Germline CDR1 and CDR2: MNHEY and SVGAGI. This CDR3 contains 12 residues. CDR3 amino acids: CAVQSSGNTIYF. The CDR3 DNA is TGTGCGGTACAGAGCTCTGGAAACACCATATATTTT.